This passage covers 29 T cell receptor beta chains from one sample sequenced in a study of CD8 T cells in Susac syndrome. The authors reverse transcribed about 0.45 to 1 ug RNA with random hexamers. TCRdb called the immunoSEQ multiplex PCR reads again in MiXCR, with one record for every CDR3 protein. The sample lists about 200,000 distinct CDR3 sequences, 90% to 95% occurring once. Material: CD4+ T cells from PBMCs. The receptors shown here come from a human donor with multiple sclerosis.

The chain joins TRBV9 to TRBJ2-4, with no clear D. V was clipped by 0 bases and J by 7 bases, with 8 bases between them. The CDR3 sequence is 13 residues long. Germline CDR1 and CDR2: SGDLS and YYNGEE. CDR3 coding DNA: TGTGCCAGCAGCGTAGAAGGAACCAACATTCAGTACTTC. The encoded protein is CASSVEGTNIQYF.

This chain connects TRBV30 to TRBJ2-7; 10 positions match TRBD2. J gave up 7 bases and V 3 bases, and 6 bases lay outside the gene matches. The CDR3 sequence is 13 residues long. Germline-derived CDR1 and CDR2 are GTSNPN and SVGIG (reference sequence). CDR3 in amino acids: CAWRSSGSREQYF. The DNA of the CDR3 is TGTGCCTGGAGATCTAGCGGGAGTCGAGAGCAGTACTTC.

Comment on this clonotype: One end of the junction is discordant with germline, which a read error may explain. CDR3 bases: TGTGCCAGCAGCCCCCCCTCAGGGGACATTGGGGACTTC. Translating it yields CASSPPSGDIGDF. This chain links TRBV2 with TRBJ1-2; D perhaps matches TRBD1 (6 bases). CDR1 and CDR2 (germline): SNHLY, FYNNEI. The CDR3 contains 13 residues.

Only one count was recorded for this clonotype. Relative to the germline gene, one junction end is altered; a read error may explain this. This chain joins TRBV3-1 and TRBJ2-5, with D maybe TRBD2 (5 bases). CDR1 LGHDT and CDR2 YNNKEL come from the germline V gene (reference sequence). This CDR3 has 11 residues. CDR3 DNA sequence: TGTGCCACCAGCGGCGGTTCGGCCCAGTACTTC. It is translated as CATSGGSAQYF.

This chain connects TRBV20-1 to TRBJ2-3; 10 bases are shared with TRBD2. Germline values: CDR1 DFQATT, CDR2 SNEGSKA (reference sequence). This CDR3 spans 15 amino acids. After removal of 2 bases from V and 4 bases from J, the junction contained 6 bases not matched to a gene. CDR3 residues: CSARKAGGRADTQYF. Here the CDR3 DNA reads TGCAGTGCTAGAAAAGCGGGGGGGAGGGCAGATACGCAGTATTTT.

V and J are TRBV29-1 and TRBJ1-2; 8 bases match TRBD1. The junction had 10 bases not matched to a gene; V was cut back by 2 bases and J by 8 bases. In germline, CDR1 is SQVTM, CDR2 ANQGSEA. This CDR3 contains 14 residues. The CDR3 DNA sequence: TGCAGCGTTGAACGGCAAACGACAGGGGACGGCTACACCTTC. Amino acids: CSVERQTTGDGYTF.

The chain couples TRBV30 to TRBJ2-5, with D possibly TRBD2 on 5 matching bases. V lost 1 base and J 0 bases, leaving 12 bases between the germline ends. The CDR3 has 15 amino acids. From germline, CDR1 is GTSNPN and CDR2 SVGIG (reference sequence). The CDR3 region has the DNA TGTGCCTGGAGTGAGTCCAGGACTTACCAAGAGACCCAGTACTTC. This codes for CAWSESRTYQETQYF.

The genes are TRBV6-6 and TRBJ2-1; a weak D match, TRBD2 (6 bases). Trimming pared 2 bases from V and 5 bases from J, leaving 7 bases between. Germline loops: CDR1 MNHNY, CDR2 SVGAGI (reference sequence). This CDR3 is 13 amino acids long. The CDR3 coding sequence is TGTGCCAGCAGTTACAGGGAGGACAATGAGCAGTTCTTC. Translation: CASSYREDNEQFF.

The gene calls are TRBV4-1 and TRBJ2-1, with D maybe TRBD1 (5 bases). This CDR3 has 17 amino acids. Deletions cut 3 bases from V and 9 bases from J, with 24 bases between. Germline CDR1 is MGHRA and CDR2 is YSYEKL. The CDR3 region is CASSHKVPTQGSGEQFF. The CDR3 DNA reads as TGCGCCAGCAGCCACAAAGTTCCAACTCAGGGATCCGGTGAGCAGTTCTTC.

The chain uses TRBV2 and TRBJ1-2; possibly TRBD1 for D (5 bases). Germline assignment: CDR1 SNHLY and CDR2 FYNNEI. The CDR3 covers 13 residues. V lost 7 bases, J lost 2 bases, and 11 bases lay in between. The CDR3 spells CASTLTVNYGYTF. In DNA form, the CDR3 reads TGTGCCAGCACCCTGACAGTAAACTATGGCTACACCTTC.

The V call is TRBV3-1, the J call TRBJ1-1; possible D gene TRBD1, 6 bases. V gave up 0 bases and J gave up 5 bases, with 13 bases separating them. CDR3 length equals 15 residues. CDR1 is LGHDT and CDR2 is YNNKEL in the germline V gene (reference sequence). CDR3 sequence (DNA): TGTGCCAGCAGCCAAGATAGGGGGGCCGCGACTGAAGCTTTCTTT. Translation: CASSQDRGAATEAFF. The variable domain in full, with the rest retrieved from reference TRBV3-1 and TRBJ1-1, is DTAVSQTPKYLVTQMGNDKSIKCEQNLGHDTMYWYKQDSKKFLKIMFSYNNKELIINETVPNRFSPKSPDKAHLNLHINSLELGDSAVYFCASSQDRGAATEAFFGQGTRLTVV.

This clonotype was observed once. The chain links TRBV5-6 to TRBJ2-7; either TRBD1 or TRBD2 may supply D (7 bases each). The CDR3 spans 13 residues. Germline CDR1 SGHDT, CDR2 YYEEEE. V dropped 4 bases and J dropped 3 bases, with 11 bases sitting between them. The CDR3: CASSGRDSYEQYF. CDR3 DNA sequence: TGTGCCAGCAGCGGGAGGGACAGCTACGAGCAGTACTTC.

This clonotype has only one observation. The genes are TRBV6-6 and TRBJ1-4; 10 nucleotides match TRBD1. Trimming at V came to 5 bases and at J to 9 bases, leaving 3 bases not matched to a gene. Germline V lookup: CDR1 MNHNY, CDR2 SVGAGI (reference sequence). CDR3 length equals 13 residues. The CDR3 coding sequence is TGTGCCAGCAGTGACAGGGGGCTCAAAAAACTGTTTTTT. It is translated as CASSDRGLKKLFF.

The chain employs TRBV7-9 and TRBJ1-5, with 7 nucleotides matching TRBD1. CDR3 length: 13 residues. The V gene end was trimmed by 10 bases and the J gene end by 5 bases; junction bases not matched to a gene: 8. CDR1 SEHNR and CDR2 FQNEAQ come from the germline V gene (reference sequence). The CDR3 loop is CATAGGSYQPQHF. CDR3 bases: TGTGCCACTGCAGGGGGATCTTATCAGCCCCAGCATTTT.

V usage is TRBV24-1 and J usage is TRBJ2-1; possible D gene TRBD2, 6 bases. Germline CDR1 is KGHDR and CDR2 is SFDVKD. The CDR3 contains 16 residues. With 2 bases removed from V and 0 bases from J, the gap between germline ends came to 10 bases. CDR3 residues: CATSDWFGSSYNEQFF. The CDR3 nucleotides read TGTGCCACCAGTGATTGGTTCGGGAGCTCCTACAATGAGCAGTTCTTC.

This sequence joins TRBV20-1 and TRBJ2-6; D ambiguous. With 2 bases removed from V and 2 bases from J, the gap between germline ends came to 7 bases. This CDR3 contains 14 residues. Germline CDR1 is DFQATT and CDR2 is SNEGSKA (reference sequence). This CDR3 reads CSARSVAGANVLTF. For the CDR3, the DNA is TGCAGTGCTAGATCAGTGGCTGGGGCCAACGTCCTGACTTTC.

The chain joins TRBV18 to TRBJ2-7; 10 bases are shared with TRBD1. CDR1 is KGHSH and CDR2 is LQKENI in the germline V gene. The CDR3 contains 14 residues. The V gene end was trimmed by 6 bases and the J gene end by 4 bases; junction bases not matched to a gene: 6. Here the CDR3 DNA reads TGTGCCAGCTCTTCCGGGACAGGGGTATACGAGCAGTACTTC. It codes for CASSSGTGVYEQYF.

V and J are TRBV5-1 and TRBJ2-7; D call uncertain. Germline CDR1 reads SGHRS; CDR2 reads YFSETQ. This CDR3 spans 15 amino acids. V dropped 2 bases and J dropped 0 bases, with 12 bases sitting between them. For the CDR3, the DNA is TGCGCCAGCAGCTTATCCACCGGCGCCTCCTACGAGCAGTACTTC. Translating it yields CASSLSTGASYEQYF.

The rearrangement uses TRBV7-9 and TRBJ2-7; D call uncertain. The CDR3 totals 14 residues. CDR1 and CDR2 (germline): SEHNR, FQNEAQ (reference sequence). The V end was cut by 3 bases, the J end by 2 bases, with 11 bases between. Here the CDR3 reads CASSLALITYEQYF. CDR3 coding DNA: TGTGCCAGCAGCTTGGCACTTATCACCTACGAGCAGTACTTC.

J is TRBJ2-5 and V is TRBV29-1, with D perhaps TRBD1 (5 bases). The V end lost 6 bases, the J end lost 2 bases, and 13 bases lay between the germline ends. This CDR3 is 13 amino acids long. Germline CDR1 SQVTM, CDR2 ANQGSEA. The CDR3 protein is CSVAMTDQETQYF. The CDR3 DNA sequence: TGCAGCGTGGCTATGACAGATCAAGAGACCCAGTACTTC.

This clonotype occurred once. The rearrangement uses TRBV7-9 and TRBJ2-3, with 8 bases identical to TRBD2. With 2 bases clipped from V and 6 bases from J, the junction kept 4 bases outside the gene matches. Germline CDR1 and CDR2: SEHNR and FQNEAQ (reference sequence). This CDR3 is 14 amino acids long. The CDR3 loop is CASSLTLAEDTQYF. The CDR3 nucleotides read TGTGCCAGCAGCTTAACACTAGCGGAGGATACGCAGTATTTT.

The chain uses TRBV29-1 and TRBJ1-1; no firm D call. With 5 bases removed from V and 1 base from J, the gap between germline ends came to 8 bases. The CDR3 runs 12 residues. The germline gives CDR1 SQVTM, CDR2 ANQGSEA. Here the CDR3 DNA reads TGCAGCGTTTCGACTGCGAACACTGAAGCTTTCTTT. Protein sequence: CSVSTANTEAFF.

The chain combines TRBV29-1 with TRBJ1-2; D remains unclear. Germline V gene data show CDR1 as SQVTM and CDR2 as ANQGSEA. CDR3 length: 8 amino acids. Trimming removed 3 bases at V and 7 bases at J, with 0 bases between. Here the CDR3 reads CSVDGYTF. CDR3 DNA: TGCAGCGTTGATGGCTACACCTTC.

The genes are TRBV12-3 or TRBV12-4 and TRBJ1-5, with a possible D match to TRBD1 (5 bases). The V gene lost 3 bases and the J gene lost 2 bases, with 17 bases spanning the gap. The CDR3 loop spans 17 amino acids. CDR3: CASSLGSGRGGNQPQHF. For the CDR3, the DNA is TGTGCCAGCAGTTTGGGTTCGGGGAGGGGCGGCAATCAGCCCCAGCATTTT.

This chain's CDR3 is CATSEIAGGNEQFF. In DNA form, the CDR3 reads TGTGCCACCAGTGAAATAGCGGGGGGTAATGAGCAGTTCTTC. This chain uses TRBV24-1 with TRBJ2-1; TRBD2 matches 10 bases. There are 14 residues in the CDR3. V shed 4 bases and J 7 bases; nucleotides not matched to a gene: 3. Germline V gives CDR1 KGHDR, CDR2 SFDVKD.

V and J are TRBV10-1 and TRBJ2-5, with 12 positions matching TRBD2. Looked up from germline, CDR1 is WNHNN and CDR2 is SYGVQD (reference sequence). CDR3 length equals 17 residues. With 0 bases clipped from V and 2 bases from J, the junction kept 4 bases outside the gene matches. Here the CDR3 DNA reads TGCGCCAGCAGTGAGTCAAGGCTAGCGGGGGGGCAAGAGACCCAGTACTTC. Its translation is CASSESRLAGGQETQYF.

This chain uses TRBV23-1 with TRBJ2-3; D perhaps matches TRBD2 (6 bases). TRBV23-1 is classed as an ORF, of uncertain function. The V gene lost 2 bases and the J gene lost 2 bases, with 11 bases spanning the gap. The CDR3 covers 15 residues. The CDR3 DNA reads TGCGCCAGCAGTCAAGCTAGCGAATACACAGATACGCAGTATTTT. Residues: CASSQASEYTDTQYF.

The chain employs TRBV20-1 and TRBJ1-1; the match to TRBD1 covers 10 bases. Germline V gene sequence: CDR1 DFQATT, CDR2 SNEGSKA (reference sequence). This CDR3 is 11 amino acids long. V shed 7 bases, J shed 9 bases, and the junction held 5 bases outside the gene matches. The CDR3 bases are TGCAGTGTTCCGGGACAGGGGCAAGCTTTCTTT. Translated, it gives CSVPGQGQAFF.

The chain uses TRBV2 and TRBJ1-1; no definite D call. The length of the CDR3 is 14 residues. Germline V gene sequence: CDR1 SNHLY, CDR2 FYNNEI. V was trimmed by 3 bases and J by 0 bases, leaving 8 bases between them. The CDR3 is CASSEERMNTEAFF. The DNA for the CDR3 is TGTGCCAGCAGTGAGGAGAGAATGAACACTGAAGCTTTCTTT. Complete variable domain (other parts from reference TRBV2 and TRBJ1-1): EPEVTQTPSHQVTQMGQEVILRCVPISNHLYFYWYRQILGQKVEFLVSFYNNEISEKSEIFDDQFSVERPDGSNFTLKIRSTKLEDSAMYFCASSEERMNTEAFFGQGTRLTVV.